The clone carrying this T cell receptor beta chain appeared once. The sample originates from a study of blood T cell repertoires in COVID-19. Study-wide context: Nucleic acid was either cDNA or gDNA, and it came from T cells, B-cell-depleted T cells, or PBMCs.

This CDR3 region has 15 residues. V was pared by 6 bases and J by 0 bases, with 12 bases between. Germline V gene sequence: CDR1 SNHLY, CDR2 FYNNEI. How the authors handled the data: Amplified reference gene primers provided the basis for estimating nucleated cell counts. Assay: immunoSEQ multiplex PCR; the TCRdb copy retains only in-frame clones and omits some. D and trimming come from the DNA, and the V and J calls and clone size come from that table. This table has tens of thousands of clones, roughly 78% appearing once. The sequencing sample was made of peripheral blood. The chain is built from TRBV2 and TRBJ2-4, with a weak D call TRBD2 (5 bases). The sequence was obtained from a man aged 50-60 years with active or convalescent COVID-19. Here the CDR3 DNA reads TGTGCCAGCAGAGCTAGCCTTGGAGCCAAAAACATTCAGTACTTC. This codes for CASRASLGAKNIQYF.